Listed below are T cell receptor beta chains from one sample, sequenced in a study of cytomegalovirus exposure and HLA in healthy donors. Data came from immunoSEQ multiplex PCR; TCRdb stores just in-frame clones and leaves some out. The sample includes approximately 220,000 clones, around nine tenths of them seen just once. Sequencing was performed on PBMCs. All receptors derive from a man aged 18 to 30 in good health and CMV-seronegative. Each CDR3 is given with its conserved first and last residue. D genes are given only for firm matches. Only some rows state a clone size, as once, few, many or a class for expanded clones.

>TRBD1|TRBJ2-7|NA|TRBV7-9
TGTGCCAGCAGCGCGGACAGGGGGCAACGCGAGCAGTACTTC
CASSADRGQREQYF
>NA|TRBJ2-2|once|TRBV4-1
TGCGCCAGCAGCCAAGATATGAACTTTCCGGGGTATGGCGGGGAGCTGTTTTTT
CASSQDMNFPGYGGELFF
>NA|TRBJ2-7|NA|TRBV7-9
TGTGCCAGCAGCAGGGTAGGGGACGAGCAGTACTTC
CASSRVGDEQYF
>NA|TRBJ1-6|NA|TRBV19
TGTGCCAGGAAACAGCCGCCTTCACCCCTCCACTTT
CARKQPPSPLHF
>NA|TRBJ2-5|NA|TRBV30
TGTGCCTGGAGTGAAGGTTGGGGTGGCAGGAGGCGAGAGACCCAGTACTTC
CAWSEGWGGRRRETQYF
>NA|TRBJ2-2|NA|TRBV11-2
TGTGCCAGCAGCCTCCAGGGGGGCTTAGGGGAGCTGTTTTTT
CASSLQGGLGELFF
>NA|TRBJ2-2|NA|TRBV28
TGTGCCAGCAGTCCGGTACGGGAACCGAACACCGGGGAGCTGTTTTTT
CASSPVREPNTGELFF
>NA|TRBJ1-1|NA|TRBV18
TGTGCCAGCGCACAGGGAGCTGAAGCTTTCTTT
CASAQGAEAFF
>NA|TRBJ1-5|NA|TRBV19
TGTGCCAGTAGTCCGTGGAGCGGGCAGCCCCAGCATTTT
CASSPWSGQPQHF
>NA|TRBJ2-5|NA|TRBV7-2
TGTGCCAGCAGCTTCTGGCGGGATCAAGAGACCCAGTACTTC
CASSFWRDQETQYF
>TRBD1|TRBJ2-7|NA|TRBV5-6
TGTGCCAGCAGCTTGGATGACGCCGGGACAGAGTACTACGAGCAGTACTTC
CASSLDDAGTEYYEQYF
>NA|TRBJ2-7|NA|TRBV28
TGTGCCAGCAGTCAACAGGGCCCACGGAACTACGAGCAGTACTTC
CASSQQGPRNYEQYF
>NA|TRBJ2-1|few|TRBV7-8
TGTGCCAGCAGCTTACGTGACACAGCAACGGTTAGGCAGTTCTTC
CASSLRDTATVRQFF
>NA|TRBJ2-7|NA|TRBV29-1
TGCAGCGTTGATACGGGTTACGAGCAGTACTTC
CSVDTGYEQYF
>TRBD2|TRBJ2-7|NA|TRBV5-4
TGTGCCAGCACCCTTGGGGCGGGGGAACCCTACGAGCAGTACTTC
CASTLGAGEPYEQYF
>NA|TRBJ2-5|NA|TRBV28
TGTGCCAGCAGCGGGGGACCTCCGGGAGAGACCCAGTACTTC
CASSGGPPGETQYF
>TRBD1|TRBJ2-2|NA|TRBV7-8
TGTGCCAGCAGCTGGACAGGGTCAGGCACCGGGGAGCTGTTTTTT
CASSWTGSGTGELFF
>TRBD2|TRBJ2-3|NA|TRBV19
TGTGCCAGTACTCCACTAGCGACGAGAACAGATACGCAGTATTTT
CASTPLATRTDTQYF
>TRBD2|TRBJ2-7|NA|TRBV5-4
TGTGCCAGCAGCTCGCGGGGGGGCTCCTACGAGCAGTACTTC
CASSSRGGSYEQYF
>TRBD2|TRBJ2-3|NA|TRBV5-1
TGCGCCAGCAGCTTGGATGGCGGGGGGGTTGCAGATACGCAGTATTTT
CASSLDGGGVADTQYF
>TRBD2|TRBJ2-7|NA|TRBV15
TGTGCCACCAGCACTACGGGGCTAGCGGTTGCTCTGGGTGGGTACGAGCAGTACTTC
CATSTTGLAVALGGYEQYF
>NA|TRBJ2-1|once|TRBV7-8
TGTGCCAGCAGCCGGCAGGGTGAGCAGTTCTTC
CASSRQGEQFF
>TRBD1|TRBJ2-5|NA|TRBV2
TGTGCCAGCACCCGGTCGGGACAGGGGGCCCGGGAGACCCAGTACTTC
CASTRSGQGARETQYF
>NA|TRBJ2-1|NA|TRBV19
TGTGCCAGTAGTACGAGGGTTTACAATGAGCAGTTCTTC
CASSTRVYNEQFF
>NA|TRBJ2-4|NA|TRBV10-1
TGCGCCAGCAGTGATGGCGGGAAGGGAGCCAAAAACATTCAGTACTTC
CASSDGGKGAKNIQYF
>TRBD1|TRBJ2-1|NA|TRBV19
TGTGCCAGTAGAACTAGGACAGGGCTGGACAATGAGCAGTTCTTC
CASRTRTGLDNEQFF
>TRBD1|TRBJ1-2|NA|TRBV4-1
TGCGCCAGCAGCCAAGCCCGGGACAGCATTAACTATGGCTACACCTTC
CASSQARDSINYGYTF